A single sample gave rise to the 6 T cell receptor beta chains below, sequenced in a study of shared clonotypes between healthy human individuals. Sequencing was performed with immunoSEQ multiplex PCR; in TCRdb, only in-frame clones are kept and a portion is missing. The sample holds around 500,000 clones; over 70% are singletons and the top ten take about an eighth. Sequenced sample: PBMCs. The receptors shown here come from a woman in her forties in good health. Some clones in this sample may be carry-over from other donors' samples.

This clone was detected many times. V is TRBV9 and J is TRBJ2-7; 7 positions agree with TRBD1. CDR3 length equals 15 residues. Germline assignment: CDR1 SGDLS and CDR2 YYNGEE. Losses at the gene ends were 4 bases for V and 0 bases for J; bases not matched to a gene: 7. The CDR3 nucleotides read TGTGCCAGCAGCCCACGCACAGGGGCCTCCTACGAGCAGTACTTC. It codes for CASSPRTGASYEQYF. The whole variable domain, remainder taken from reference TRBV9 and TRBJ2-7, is DSGVTQTPKHLITATGQRVTLRCSPRSGDLSVYWYQQSLDQGLQFLIQYYNGEERAKGNILERFSAQQFPDLHSELNLSSLELGDSALYFCASSPRTGASYEQYFGPGTRLTVT.

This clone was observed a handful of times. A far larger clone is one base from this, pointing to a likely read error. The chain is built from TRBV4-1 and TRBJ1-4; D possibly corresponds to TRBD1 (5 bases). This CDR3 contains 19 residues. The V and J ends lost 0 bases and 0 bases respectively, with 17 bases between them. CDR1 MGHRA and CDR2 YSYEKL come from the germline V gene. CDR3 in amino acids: CASSQDSRQGLATNEKLFF. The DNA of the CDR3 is TGCGCCAGCAGCCAAGATAGTCGCCAGGGCCTTGCAACTAATGAAAAACTGTTTTTT.

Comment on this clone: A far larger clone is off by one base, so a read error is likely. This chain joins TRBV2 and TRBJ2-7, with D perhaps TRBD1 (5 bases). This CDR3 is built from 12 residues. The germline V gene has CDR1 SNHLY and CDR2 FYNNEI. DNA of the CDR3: TGTGCCGGCAGGGCCCGACTTTACGAGCAGTACTTC. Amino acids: CAGRARLYEQYF.

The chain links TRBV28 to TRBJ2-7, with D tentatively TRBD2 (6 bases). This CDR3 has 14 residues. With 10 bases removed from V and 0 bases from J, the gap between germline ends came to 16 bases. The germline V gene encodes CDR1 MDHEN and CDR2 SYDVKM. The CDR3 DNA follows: TGTGCCACACACCTGGGGGGTAACTCCTACGAGCAGTACTTC. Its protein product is CATHLGGNSYEQYF.

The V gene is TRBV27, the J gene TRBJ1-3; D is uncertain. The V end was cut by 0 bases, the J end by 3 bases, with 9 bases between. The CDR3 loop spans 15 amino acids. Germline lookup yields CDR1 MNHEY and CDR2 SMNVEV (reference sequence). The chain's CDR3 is CASSLSGLSGNTIYF. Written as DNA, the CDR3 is TGTGCCAGCAGTTTATCGGGGTTAAGTGGAAACACCATATATTTT.

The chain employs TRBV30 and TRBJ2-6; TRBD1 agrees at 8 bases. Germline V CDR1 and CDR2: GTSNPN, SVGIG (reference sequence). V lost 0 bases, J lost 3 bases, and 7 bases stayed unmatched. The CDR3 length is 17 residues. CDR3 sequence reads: CAWSVAGGLGGANVLTF. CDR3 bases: TGTGCCTGGAGTGTGGCAGGGGGCTTGGGTGGGGCCAACGTCCTGACTTTC.